The 24 T cell receptor beta chains below were found in one sample sequenced in a study of cytomegalovirus exposure and HLA in healthy donors. Vbeta (60) and Jbeta (13) primers were used in the PCR. Clones were read by immunoSEQ multiplex PCR, and TCRdb kept only the in-frame ones, dropping some. The listing contains some 75,000 clones. Material for sequencing was PBMCs. All receptors derive from a female donor in good health and CMV-seropositive.

This chain links TRBV6-1 with TRBJ1-1; D is unresolved. The germline gives CDR1 MNHNS, CDR2 SASEGT. The V gene lost 6 bases and the J gene lost 0 bases, with 11 bases spanning the gap. The CDR3 is made up of 14 amino acids. The CDR3 DNA reads TGTGCCAGCAGCCCTCCAGTTGTGAACACTGAAGCTTTCTTT. Translation: CASSPPVVNTEAFF.

The rearrangement joins TRBV19 to TRBJ1-4, with TRBD1 matching 9 bases. The V gene end was trimmed by 5 bases and the J gene end by 11 bases; junction bases not matched to a gene: 9. The germline CDR1 and CDR2 sequences are LNHDA and SQIVND (reference sequence). This CDR3 is 14 amino acids long. The CDR3 spells CASSVGTGTKKLFF. The CDR3 region has the DNA TGTGCCAGTAGTGTAGGGACAGGGACGAAGAAACTGTTTTTT.

The V call is TRBV5-6, the J call TRBJ2-3, with 7 nucleotides matching TRBD1. V gave up 0 bases and J gave up 9 bases; unmatched junction bases: 13. The CDR3 totals 16 residues. Per germline, CDR1 SGHDT and CDR2 YYEEEE. For the CDR3, the DNA is TGTGCCAGCAGCTTGGATCAGGCCCGTAGCAGGGGGACGCAGTATTTT. Its protein is CASSLDQARSRGTQYF. Drawing the rest from reference TRBV5-6 and TRBJ2-3, the complete variable domain is DAGVTQSPTHLIKTRGQQVTLRCSPKSGHDTVSWYQQALGQGPQFIFQYYEEEERQRGNFPDRFSGHQFPNYSSELNVNALLLGDSALYLCASSLDQARSRGTQYFGPGTRLTVL.

The genes are TRBV19 and TRBJ2-1; D possibly corresponds to TRBD1 (5 bases). The CDR3 contains 13 residues. V was pared by 4 bases and J by 7 bases, with 11 bases between. Germline CDR1 reads LNHDA; CDR2 reads SQIVND (reference sequence). CDR3 sequence reads: CASSRMGPNEQFF. The CDR3 nucleotides read TGTGCCAGTAGTAGAATGGGGCCGAATGAGCAGTTCTTC.

The V and J genes are TRBV15 and TRBJ2-7; D possibly corresponds to TRBD2 (5 bases). V shed 6 bases and J shed 2 bases, with 11 bases lying between them. Germline-derived CDR1 and CDR2 are LNHNV and YYDKDF (reference sequence). The CDR3 is 13 amino acids. CDR3 in amino acids: CATRRDPAYEQYF. In DNA, the CDR3 is TGTGCCACCAGACGGGATCCCGCCTACGAGCAGTACTTC.

The chain recombines TRBV11-2 with TRBJ2-6; D might be TRBD2 (5 bases). This CDR3 is built from 15 residues. CDR1 is SGHAT and CDR2 is FQNNGV in the germline V gene. The V end lost 1 base, the J end lost 2 bases, and 6 bases lay between the germline ends. The CDR3 loop reads CASSLGGTGANVLTF. The DNA for the CDR3 is TGTGCCAGCAGCTTAGGAGGGACTGGGGCCAACGTCCTGACTTTC.

The rearrangement links TRBV5-1 to TRBJ2-7; 8 bases are a match to TRBD1. The J segment lost 3 bases and the V segment lost 0 bases, leaving 2 bases of the junction unmatched. The CDR3 runs 14 residues. CDR1 and CDR2 (germline): SGHRS, YFSETQ. The CDR3 DNA is TGCGCCAGCAGCTTGGCAGGGGGCAACTACGAGCAGTACTTC. Translation: CASSLAGGNYEQYF.

The chain links TRBV27 to TRBJ1-1, with D perhaps TRBD1 (5 bases). V lost 6 bases to trimming and J lost 2 bases, with 22 bases between them. CDR1 is MNHEY, CDR2 SMNVEV, per germline (reference sequence). CDR3 length: 17 amino acids. The CDR3 DNA follows: TGTGCCAGCAGCACTCCGGGAGTCCAAGGGGCAAACACTGAAGCTTTCTTT. Its translation is CASSTPGVQGANTEAFF.

The chain carries TRBV28 and TRBJ1-5; TRBD1 matches 12 bases. CDR1 and CDR2 from the germline V gene are MDHEN and SYDVKM. The CDR3 runs 17 residues. J was trimmed by 7 bases and V by 2 bases; bases with no gene match: 9. CDR3 protein: CASSLEKGQGAGQPQHF. DNA of the CDR3: TGTGCCAGCAGTTTAGAAAAGGGACAGGGGGCAGGACAGCCCCAGCATTTT.

The J gene is TRBJ1-5, the V gene TRBV7-8; 12 nucleotides line up with TRBD1. V lost 5 bases to trimming and J lost 4 bases; unmatched junction nucleotides: 6. This CDR3 is 16 amino acids long. The germline V gene has CDR1 SGHVS and CDR2 FQNEAQ. The CDR3 is CASSTGTGGVNQPQHF. CDR3 DNA sequence: TGTGCCAGCAGCACTGGGACAGGGGGCGTTAATCAGCCCCAGCATTTT.

V gene TRBV19 combines with J gene TRBJ1-2; TRBD1 aligns across 10 bases. CDR3 length: 18 residues. Germline trimming cut 5 bases from V and 0 bases from J; bases unmatched to any gene: 12. Germline assignment: CDR1 LNHDA and CDR2 SQIVND (reference sequence). CDR3 sequence reads: CASSLSGTGAQANYGYTF. The CDR3 region has the DNA TGTGCCAGTAGTCTTTCCGGGACAGGGGCTCAAGCTAACTATGGCTACACCTTC.

About this clone itself: The junction differs from germline at one of its ends, possibly a read error. V gene TRBV5-1 combines with J gene TRBJ2-1; tentative D call: TRBD2 (5 bases). The CDR3 length is 12 residues. CDR1 and CDR2 from the germline V gene are SGHRS and YFSETQ. The CDR3 protein is CASSPDRGNEVF. DNA for the CDR3: TGCGCCAGCAGCCCCGACCGGGGTAACGAGGTCTTC.

V and J are TRBV18 and TRBJ1-1; TRBD1 matches 9 bases. V lost 6 bases, J lost 1 base, and 6 bases stayed unmatched. This CDR3 is 15 amino acids long. Germline assignment: CDR1 KGHSH and CDR2 LQKENI. Here the CDR3 DNA reads TGTGCCAGCTCGGACGAGGACAGGGGGAACACTGAAGCTTTCTTT. It translates to CASSDEDRGNTEAFF.

The chain couples TRBV6-1 to TRBJ1-1, with 7 bases fitting TRBD1. Germline loops: CDR1 MNHNS, CDR2 SASEGT. The CDR3 is made up of 12 amino acids. J lost 6 bases, V lost 4 bases, and 2 bases had no gene match. The DNA of the CDR3 is TGTGCCAGCAGTGGGACAGGCCCTGAAGCTTTCTTT. Protein product: CASSGTGPEAFF.

A word on this clone: One end of the junction fails to match germline, which may point to a read error. This chain connects TRBV7-7 to TRBJ1-1; D is unresolved. CDR3 size: 13 residues. In germline, CDR1 is SSHAT, CDR2 FNYEAQ (reference sequence). In DNA form, the CDR3 reads TGTGCTAGCAGCTTAGACGGGAACACTGAAGATTTCTTT. It is translated as CASSLDGNTEDFF.

This sequence joins TRBV4-1 and TRBJ2-1; 15 bases line up with TRBD2. V shed 5 bases, J shed 4 bases, and the junction held 0 bases outside the gene matches. Per the germline V gene, CDR1 is MGHRA and CDR2 is YSYEKL. This CDR3 comprises 15 residues. The CDR3 sequence is CASSGLAGGYNEQFF. In DNA, the CDR3 is TGCGCCAGCAGCGGACTAGCGGGGGGGTACAATGAGCAGTTCTTC.

This rearrangement joins TRBV18 to TRBJ1-2; no definite D call. The CDR3 is 14 amino acids. Germline loops: CDR1 KGHSH, CDR2 LQKENI. V shed 6 bases and J shed 4 bases, with 15 bases lying between them. CDR3 sequence (DNA): TGTGCCAGCTCCCCGGGGAAGGGATTCTATGGCTACACCTTC. It is translated as CASSPGKGFYGYTF. Full variable domain (missing parts from reference TRBV18 and TRBJ1-2): NAGVMQNPRHLVRRRGQEARLRCSPMKGHSHVYWYRQLPEEGLKFMVYLQKENIIDESGMPKERFSAEFPKEGPSILRIQQVVRGDSAAYFCASSPGKGFYGYTFGSGTRLTVV.

The chain couples TRBV6-5 to TRBJ2-7; TRBD1 matches at 8 bases. With 7 bases clipped from V and 2 bases from J, the junction kept 7 bases outside the gene matches. The germline V gene encodes CDR1 MNHEY and CDR2 SVGAGI. The length of the CDR3 is 14 residues. In nucleotides, the CDR3 is TGTGCCAGCACTAGGGGGACAGGAACCTACGAGCAGTACTTC. Translated: CASTRGTGTYEQYF.

J is TRBJ2-7 and V is TRBV27; possible D gene TRBD2, 6 bases. Trimming took off 3 bases at V and 3 bases at J, with 15 bases between the two ends. The CDR3 runs 15 residues. Germline CDR1 reads MNHEY; CDR2 reads SMNVEV (reference sequence). CDR3 sequence (DNA): TGTGCCAGCAGTTTCGCTAGCGACTTGAACTACGAGCAGTACTTC. This sequence encodes CASSFASDLNYEQYF.

The chain uses TRBV9 and TRBJ2-3; 7 bases match TRBD1. Per the germline V gene, CDR1 is SGDLS and CDR2 is YYNGEE. Losses at the gene ends were 0 bases for V and 7 bases for J; bases not matched to a gene: 5. This CDR3 has 14 amino acids. The CDR3 is CASSVGQGAYTQYF. The CDR3, as DNA: TGTGCCAGCAGCGTAGGACAGGGAGCCTATACGCAGTATTTT.

The chain is built from TRBV9 and TRBJ2-1; 8 nucleotides align to TRBD2. Germline CDR1 and CDR2: SGDLS and YYNGEE. The V gene end was trimmed by 6 bases and the J gene end by 4 bases; junction bases not matched to a gene: 6. The CDR3 runs to 14 residues. The CDR3 DNA sequence: TGTGCCAGCAAAGCGGGAGAAAGATACAATGAGCAGTTCTTC. Translating it yields CASKAGERYNEQFF.

CDR3 in amino acids: CASSRTSGGQETQYF. For the CDR3, the DNA is TGTGCCAGCTCACGAACTAGCGGGGGACAAGAGACCCAGTACTTC. This chain uses TRBV18 with TRBJ2-5, with 11 bases lining up with TRBD2. The J segment lost 2 bases and the V segment lost 4 bases, leaving 3 bases of the junction unmatched. The length of the CDR3 is 15 residues. Germline V gene lookup returns CDR1 KGHSH and CDR2 LQKENI.

The V call is TRBV25-1, the J call TRBJ2-1, with a tentative D call TRBD1 (5 bases). Trimming stripped 1 base from V and 4 bases from J, with 11 bases between. The CDR3 sequence is 15 residues long. CDR1 and CDR2 from the germline V gene are MGHDK and SYGVNS. In DNA, the CDR3 is TGTGCCAGCAGTGAATCCTGGTCAGGGTACAATGAGCAGTTCTTC. It codes for CASSESWSGYNEQFF.

The chain combines TRBV7-3 with TRBJ1-1, with D unresolved. Trimming removed 5 bases at V and 7 bases at J, with 14 bases between. This CDR3 contains 13 residues. CDR1 is SGHTA and CDR2 is FQGTGA in the germline V gene. This CDR3 reads CASSPSDSGEAFF. The CDR3 nucleotides read TGTGCCAGCAGCCCCTCGGACTCCGGTGAAGCTTTCTTT.